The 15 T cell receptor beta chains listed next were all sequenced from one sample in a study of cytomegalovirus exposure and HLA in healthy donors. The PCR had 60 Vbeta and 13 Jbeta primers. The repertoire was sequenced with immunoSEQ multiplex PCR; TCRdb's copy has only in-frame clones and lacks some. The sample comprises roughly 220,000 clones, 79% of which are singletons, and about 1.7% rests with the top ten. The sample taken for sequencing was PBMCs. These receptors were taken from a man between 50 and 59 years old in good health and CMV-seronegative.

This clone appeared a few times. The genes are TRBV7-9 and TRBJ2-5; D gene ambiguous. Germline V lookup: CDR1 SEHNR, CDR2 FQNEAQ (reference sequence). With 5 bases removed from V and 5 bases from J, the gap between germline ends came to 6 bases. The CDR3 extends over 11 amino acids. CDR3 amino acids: CASSPRETQYF. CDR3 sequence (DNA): TGTGCCAGCAGCCCTCGTGAGACCCAGTACTTC.

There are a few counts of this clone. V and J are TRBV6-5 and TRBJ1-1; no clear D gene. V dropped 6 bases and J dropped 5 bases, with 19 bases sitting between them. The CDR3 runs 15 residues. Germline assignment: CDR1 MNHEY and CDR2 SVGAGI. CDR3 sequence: CASSLISPGGTEAFF. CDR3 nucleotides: TGTGCCAGCAGCCTTATTTCTCCCGGAGGGACTGAAGCTTTCTTT.

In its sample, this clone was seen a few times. This CDR3 reads CASSRAGTENYEQYF. As DNA, the CDR3 is TGTGCCAGCAGTAGGGCCGGGACAGAGAACTACGAGCAGTACTTC. The chain recombines TRBV28 with TRBJ2-7; 7 bases map to TRBD1. This CDR3 region has 15 residues. With V trimmed by 5 bases and J by 3 bases, 10 bases remained unmatched. Per germline, CDR1 MDHEN and CDR2 SYDVKM.

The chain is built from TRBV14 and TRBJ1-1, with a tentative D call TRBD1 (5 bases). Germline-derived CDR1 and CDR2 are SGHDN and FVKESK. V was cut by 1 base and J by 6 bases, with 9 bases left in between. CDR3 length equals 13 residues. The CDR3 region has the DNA TGTGCCAGCAGCCAAGGGACAAAAGCTGAAGCTTTCTTT. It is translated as CASSQGTKAEAFF.

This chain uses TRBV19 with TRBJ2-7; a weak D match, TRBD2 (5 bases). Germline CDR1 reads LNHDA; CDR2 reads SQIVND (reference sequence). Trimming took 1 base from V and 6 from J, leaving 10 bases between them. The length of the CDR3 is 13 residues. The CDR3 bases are TGTGCCAGTAGTATAGCGACACGGGGCGAGCAGTACTTC. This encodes CASSIATRGEQYF.

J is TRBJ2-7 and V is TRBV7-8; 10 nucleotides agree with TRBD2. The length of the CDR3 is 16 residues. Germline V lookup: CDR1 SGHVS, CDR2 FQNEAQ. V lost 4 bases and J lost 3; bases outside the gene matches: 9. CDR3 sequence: CASSSVIPSGSYEQYF. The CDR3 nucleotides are TGTGCCAGCAGCTCGGTTATACCTAGCGGGAGCTACGAGCAGTACTTC.

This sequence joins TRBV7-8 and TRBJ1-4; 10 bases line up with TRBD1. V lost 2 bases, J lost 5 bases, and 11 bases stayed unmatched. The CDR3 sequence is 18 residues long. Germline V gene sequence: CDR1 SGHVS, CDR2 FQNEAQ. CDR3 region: CASSLRDRRTGGNEKLFF. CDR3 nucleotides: TGTGCCAGCAGCTTAAGAGACCGGAGGACAGGGGGAAATGAAAAACTGTTTTTT.

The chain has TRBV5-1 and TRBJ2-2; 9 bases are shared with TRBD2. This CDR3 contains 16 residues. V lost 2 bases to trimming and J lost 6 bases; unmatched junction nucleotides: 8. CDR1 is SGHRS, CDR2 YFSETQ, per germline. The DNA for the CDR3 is TGCGCCAGCAGCTTAGCTAGCGGGACGGCGGCCGGGGAGCTGTTTTTT. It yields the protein CASSLASGTAAGELFF.

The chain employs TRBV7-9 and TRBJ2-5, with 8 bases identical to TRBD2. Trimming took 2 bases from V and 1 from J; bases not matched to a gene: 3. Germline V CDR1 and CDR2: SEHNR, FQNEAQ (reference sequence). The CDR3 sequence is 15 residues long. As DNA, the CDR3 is TGTGCCAGCAGCTTAAGAGCGGGGGTCCAAGAGACCCAGTACTTC. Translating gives CASSLRAGVQETQYF. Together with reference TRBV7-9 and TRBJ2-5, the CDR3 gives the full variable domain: DTGVSQNPRHKITKRGQNVTFRCDPISEHNRLYWYRQTLGQGPEFLTYFQNEAQLEKSRLLSDRFSAERPKGSFSTLEIQRTEQGDSAMYLCASSLRAGVQETQYFGPGTRLLVL.

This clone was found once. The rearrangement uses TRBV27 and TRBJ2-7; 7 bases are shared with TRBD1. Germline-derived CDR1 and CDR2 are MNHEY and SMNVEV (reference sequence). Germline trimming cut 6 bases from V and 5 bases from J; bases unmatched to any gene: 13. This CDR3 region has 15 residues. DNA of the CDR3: TGTGCCAGCAGCCCGGCCGACAGGGTTCCCCACGAGCAGTACTTC. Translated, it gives CASSPADRVPHEQYF.

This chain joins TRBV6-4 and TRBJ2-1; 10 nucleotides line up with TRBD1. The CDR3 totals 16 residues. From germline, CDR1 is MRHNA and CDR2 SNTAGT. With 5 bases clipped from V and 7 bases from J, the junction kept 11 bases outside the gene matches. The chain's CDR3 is CASSPSTGGARNEQFF. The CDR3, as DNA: TGTGCCAGCAGTCCGTCGACAGGGGGCGCGAGAAATGAGCAGTTCTTC.

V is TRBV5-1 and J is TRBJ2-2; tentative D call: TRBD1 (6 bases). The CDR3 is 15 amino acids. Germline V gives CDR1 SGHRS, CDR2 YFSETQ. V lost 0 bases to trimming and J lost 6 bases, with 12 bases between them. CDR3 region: CASSLARGGAGELFF. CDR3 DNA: TGCGCCAGCAGCTTGGCCCGAGGGGGAGCCGGGGAGCTGTTTTTT.

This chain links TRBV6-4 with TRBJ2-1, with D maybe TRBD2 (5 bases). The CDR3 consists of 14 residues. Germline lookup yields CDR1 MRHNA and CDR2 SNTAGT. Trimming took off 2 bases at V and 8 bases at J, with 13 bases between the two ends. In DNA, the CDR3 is TGTGCCAGCAGTGACAGAACTAGTTCGGATGAGCAGTTCTTC. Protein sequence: CASSDRTSSDEQFF.

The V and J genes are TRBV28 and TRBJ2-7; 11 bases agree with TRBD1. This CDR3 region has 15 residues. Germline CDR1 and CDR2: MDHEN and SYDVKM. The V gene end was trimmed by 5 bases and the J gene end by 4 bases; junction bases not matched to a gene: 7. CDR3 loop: CASSLRTGGMYEQYF. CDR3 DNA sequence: TGTGCCAGCAGTCTTCGGACAGGGGGCATGTACGAGCAGTACTTC.

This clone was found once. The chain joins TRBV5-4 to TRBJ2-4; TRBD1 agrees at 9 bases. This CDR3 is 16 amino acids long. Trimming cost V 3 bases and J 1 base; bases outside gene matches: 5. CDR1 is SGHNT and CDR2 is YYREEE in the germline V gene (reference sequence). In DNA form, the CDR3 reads TGTGCCAGCAGCTCGGGACAGGGTATTGCCAAAAACATTCAGTACTTC. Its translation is CASSSGQGIAKNIQYF. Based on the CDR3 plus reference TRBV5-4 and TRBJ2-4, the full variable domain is ETGVTQSPTHLIKTRGQQVTLRCSSQSGHNTVSWYQQALGQGPQFIFQYYREEENGRGNFPPRFSGLQFPNYSSELNVNALELDDSALYLCASSSGQGIAKNIQYFGAGTRLSVL.